The clone carrying this T cell receptor beta chain appeared a few times. Its antigen is currently unknown. The source of the sample is a study of T-cell reconstitution after alpha-beta-depleted transplantation in children. The CDR3 totals 14 residues. The V and J ends lost 6 bases and 6 bases respectively, with 15 bases between them. CDR1 MDHEN and CDR2 SYDVKM come from the germline V gene. As it was prepared, the TCRbeta library received unique molecular identifiers. TCRdb reprocessed the PCR reads with MiXCR, giving one entry per CDR3 protein. The sample contains just over 950,000 distinct CDR3 sequences, roughly 31% of which appear only once. Study results and caveats: Reports say that about two months after transplant, the alpha-beta T cells came out of several hundred graft clones that had expanded.

The receptor was derived from a boy younger than two who had a stem cell transplant for SCID, so the T cells may come from the graft donor. The material sequenced was PBMCs, mostly from graft donor cells, taken 360 days after TCRalphabeta/CD19-depleted stem cell transplant. J is TRBJ1-5 and V is TRBV28; weak D call: TRBD1 (6 bases). This chain's CDR3 is CASRTSGEGQPQHF. CDR3 nucleotide sequence: TGTGCCAGCAGGACGTCAGGGGAGGGTCAGCCCCAGCATTTT.